This T cell receptor (beta chain) was observed in a study of T cell repertoires in cytomegalovirus infection. TCRdb itself ran the reads through MiXCR, one entry per CDR3 protein. The sample holds roughly 990,000 distinct CDR3 sequences; 31% are singletons and the top ten take roughly 13%. The CDR3 is made up of 15 amino acids. CDR1 and CDR2 from the germline V gene are SNHLY and FYNNEI. Losses at the gene ends were 9 bases for V and 13 bases for J; bases not matched to a gene: 18. In regard to this clonotype: The antigen is unknown.

J is TRBJ2-1 and V is TRBV2, with 10 nucleotides matching TRBD1. The sequence was obtained from a human donor in good health (CMV status not recorded). Some clones in this sample may be carry-over from other donors' samples. The source was cultured CD8+ T cells from PBMCs, collected from culture after CMV antigen stimulation. DNA for the CDR3: TGTGCCAGTTTACTCCCGGGACAGGGGACGGTTGGACAGTTCTTC. Translation gives CASLLPGQGTVGQFF.